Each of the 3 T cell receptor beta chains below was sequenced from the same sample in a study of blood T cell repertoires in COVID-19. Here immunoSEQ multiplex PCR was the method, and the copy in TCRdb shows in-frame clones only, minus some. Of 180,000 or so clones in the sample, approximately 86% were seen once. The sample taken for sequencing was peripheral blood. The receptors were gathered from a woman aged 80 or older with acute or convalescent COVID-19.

CDR3 in amino acids: CASSLDGGAYNEQFF. The CDR3 coding sequence is TGTGCCAGCAGTTTGGACGGGGGGGCCTACAATGAGCAGTTCTTC. The genes are TRBV6-2 or TRBV6-3 and TRBJ2-1; 8 bases are shared with TRBD2. The trim removed 4 bases at V and 2 bases at J, leaving 4 bases unmatched. From germline, CDR1 is MNHEY and CDR2 SVGEGT. The length of the CDR3 is 15 residues.

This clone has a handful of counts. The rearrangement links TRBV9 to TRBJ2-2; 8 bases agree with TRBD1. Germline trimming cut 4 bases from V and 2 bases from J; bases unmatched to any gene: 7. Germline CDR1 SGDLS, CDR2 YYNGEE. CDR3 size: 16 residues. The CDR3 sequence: CASSPRTGLNTGELFF. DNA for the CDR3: TGTGCCAGCAGCCCACGGACAGGGTTAAACACCGGGGAGCTGTTTTTT.

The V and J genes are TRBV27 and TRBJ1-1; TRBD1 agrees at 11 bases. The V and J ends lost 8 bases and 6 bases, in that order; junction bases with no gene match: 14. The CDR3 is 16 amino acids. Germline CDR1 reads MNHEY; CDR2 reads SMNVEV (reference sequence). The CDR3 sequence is CASLRDRGGGVSEAFF. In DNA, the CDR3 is TGTGCCAGCCTTAGGGACAGGGGGGGAGGAGTATCTGAAGCTTTCTTT.